The 10 T cell receptor beta chains below come from one sample, sequenced in a study of low-dose radiotherapy and immunotherapy resistance in tumors. Regarding time point: before trial treatment. With TRAV- and TRBV-specific primers, first-strand cDNA was made, covering the alpha and beta chains. The TCRs were subjected to amplification over approximately 20 PCR cycles employing a constant-region primer in conjunction with a V-primer adapter. TCRdb passed the reads through MiXCR, listing each CDR3 protein once. The repertoire includes 45,000 to 75,000 distinct CDR3 sequences, about 25% of them detected once, and roughly 5.6% sits in the top ten. Sequences were derived from PBMCs, sampled before treatment. These receptor sequences come from a male donor with prostate cancer.

The V and J genes are TRBV6-6 and TRBJ2-1, with 7 bases fitting TRBD2. The CDR3 spans 14 residues. The V segment lost 1 base and the J segment 10 bases; nucleotides outside the gene matches: 7. Looked up from germline, CDR1 is MNHNY and CDR2 is SVGAGI (reference sequence). The CDR3 DNA reads as TGTGCCAGCAGTTACTTCGGGGGGATTGGGGAGCAGTTCTTC. This translates into CASSYFGGIGEQFF.

In the case of this clonotype: The limits of the CDR3 on the DNA are not certain, so only TCRdb's listed CDR3 is given. This chain uses TRBV21-1 with TRBJ2-7; TRBD1, the D gene given by the table, was not confirmed from the DNA. TRBV21-1 is labeled a pseudogene. The CDR3 spans 22 residues, counting both ends. The CDR3: CASTNQTSMYLCAIQGSYEQYF.

For this clonotype: The junction shows a germline mismatch at one end, possibly a read error. The CDR3 sequence: CASSLARTAARAQYF. In DNA form, the CDR3 reads TGTGCCAGCAGCTTGGCTCGGACGGCGGCCCGGGCCCAGTACTTC. The V call is TRBV5-3, the J call TRBJ2-5; D unclear. TRBV5-3 is an open reading frame whose function is uncertain. This CDR3 comprises 15 residues.

This clonotype was seen ten or more times. The chain recombines TRBV29-1 with TRBJ2-1, with a weak D call TRBD1 (5 bases). Germline values: CDR1 SQVTM, CDR2 ANQGSEA. V was pared by 0 bases and J by 3 bases, with 9 bases between. CDR3 length: 14 residues. The CDR3 nucleotides read TGCAGCGTTGAAGATGGGGCCCACTACAATGAGCAGTTCTTC. Encoded protein: CSVEDGAHYNEQFF.

V gene TRBV6-7 combines with J gene TRBJ2-7, with D possibly being TRBD2 (6 bases). Being an ORF, TRBV6-7 has a function that is uncertain. The V end lost 6 bases, the J end lost 0 bases, and 12 bases lay between the germline ends. This CDR3 spans 14 amino acids. In nucleotides, the CDR3 is TGTGCCAGCAGGGCGGACTACTACTCCTACGAGCAGTACTTC. This translates into CASRADYYSYEQYF.

This clonotype was counted many times. CDR3 protein: CSARHLPTATYEQYF. The CDR3 nucleotides are TGCAGTGCTCGACACCTGCCGACAGCAACCTACGAGCAGTACTTC. V and J are TRBV20-1 and TRBJ2-7, with D maybe TRBD1 (5 bases). CDR1 and CDR2 from the germline V gene are DFQATT and SNEGSKA (reference sequence). The CDR3 sequence is 15 residues long. Trimming took 5 bases from V and 2 from J, leaving 19 bases between them.

This clonotype was observed at least ten times. CDR3 region: CASSLTGGSQNYGYTF. The CDR3 nucleotides are TGTGCCAGCAGCCTGACCGGGGGGTCCCAAAACTATGGCTACACCTTC. The chain has TRBV6-2 or TRBV6-3 and TRBJ1-2, with a weak D call TRBD1 (5 bases). The CDR3 consists of 16 residues. V shed 6 bases and J shed 2 bases, with 19 bases lying between them. Germline assignment: CDR1 MNHEY and CDR2 SVGEGT.

The chain recombines TRBV28 with TRBJ2-1; no clear D. Germline V gene data show CDR1 as MDHEN and CDR2 as SYDVKM. There are 15 residues in the CDR3. Trimming removed 3 bases from V and 5 bases from J, with 14 bases in between. CDR3: CASSFTGARDNEQFF. In nucleotides, the CDR3 is TGTGCCAGCAGTTTTACCGGAGCTAGGGACAATGAGCAGTTCTTC.

This sequence joins TRBV10-3 and TRBJ2-1, with 7 bases identical to TRBD2. The germline V gene encodes CDR1 ENHRY and CDR2 SYGVKD. The CDR3 spans 14 residues. Trimming cost V 3 bases and J 5 bases; bases outside gene matches: 4. CDR3 sequence reads: CAISEHGGNNEQFF. Here the CDR3 DNA reads TGTGCCATCAGTGAACACGGGGGGAACAATGAGCAGTTCTTC.

This clonotype was observed at least ten times. The CDR3 nucleotides read TGTGCCAGCAGTTACTCGGCTAGCACCGGGGAGCTGTTTTTT. It specifies CASSYSASTGELFF. V and J are TRBV6-5 and TRBJ2-2; D is unresolved. Germline values: CDR1 MNHEY, CDR2 SVGAGI. The ends were cut back, 0 bases at V and 4 bases at J, with 6 bases in the middle. This CDR3 comprises 14 residues.